Sequencing of this T cell receptor beta chain was carried out in a study of response to subunit inactivated influenza vaccine. MiXCR was run by TCRdb on the RT-PCR reads, yielding one entry per CDR3 protein. The sample consists of 650,000 to 850,000 distinct CDR3 sequences, approximately 15% of them appearing once. Study-level results: Few additional T cells are recruited per seasonal influenza vaccination, authors suggested.

About this clonotype: What it binds is not known.

This CDR3 has 16 amino acids. Looked up from germline, CDR1 is DFQATT and CDR2 is SNEGSKA (reference sequence). Unmatched junction bases numbered 9, after V lost 5 bases and J lost 1 base. Sequences were derived from PBMCs from blood, sampled 14 to 15 days before vaccination. The clonotype comes from a middle-aged man who received an inactivated influenza vaccine. The rearrangement joins TRBV20-1 to TRBJ2-3; 10 bases map to TRBD2. The CDR3 DNA reads TGCAGTGCTGATGACCTAGCGGGAGAAGGCACAGATACGCAGTATTTT. This codes for CSADDLAGEGTDTQYF.